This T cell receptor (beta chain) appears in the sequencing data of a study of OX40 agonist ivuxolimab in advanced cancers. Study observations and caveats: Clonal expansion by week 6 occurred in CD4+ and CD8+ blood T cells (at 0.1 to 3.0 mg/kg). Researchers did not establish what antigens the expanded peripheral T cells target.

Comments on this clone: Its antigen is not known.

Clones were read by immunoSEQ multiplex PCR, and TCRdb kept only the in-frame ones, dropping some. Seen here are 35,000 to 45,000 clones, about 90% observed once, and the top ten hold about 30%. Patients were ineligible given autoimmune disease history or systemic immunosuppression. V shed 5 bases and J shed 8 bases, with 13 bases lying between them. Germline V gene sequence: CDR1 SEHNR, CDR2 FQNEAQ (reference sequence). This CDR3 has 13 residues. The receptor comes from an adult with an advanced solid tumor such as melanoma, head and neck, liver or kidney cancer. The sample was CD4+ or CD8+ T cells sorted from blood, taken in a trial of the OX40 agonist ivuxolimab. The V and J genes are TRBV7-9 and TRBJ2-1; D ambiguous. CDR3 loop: CASSLTSGDEQFF. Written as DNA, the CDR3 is TGTGCCAGCAGCCTTACTTCTGGGGATGAGCAGTTCTTC. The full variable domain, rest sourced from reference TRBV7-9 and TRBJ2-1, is DTGVSQNPRHKITKRGQNVTFRCDPISEHNRLYWYRQTLGQGPEFLTYFQNEAQLEKSRLLSDRFSAERPKGSFSTLEIQRTEQGDSAMYLCASSLTSGDEQFFGPGTRLTVL.